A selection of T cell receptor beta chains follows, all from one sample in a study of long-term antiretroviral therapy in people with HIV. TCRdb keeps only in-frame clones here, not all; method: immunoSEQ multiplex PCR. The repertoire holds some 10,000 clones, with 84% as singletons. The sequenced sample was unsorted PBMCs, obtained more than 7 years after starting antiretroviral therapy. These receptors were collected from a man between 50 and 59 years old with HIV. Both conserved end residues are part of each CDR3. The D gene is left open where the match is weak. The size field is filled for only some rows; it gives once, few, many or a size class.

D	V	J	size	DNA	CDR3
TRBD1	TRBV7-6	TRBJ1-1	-	TGTGCCAGCAGCCCAGGGGGTGTGAACACTGAAGCTTTCTTT	CASSPGGVNTEAFF
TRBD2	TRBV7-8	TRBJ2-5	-	TGTGCCAGCAGCTTAGGAGGACTAGCGGGGGAACTACTCCAAGAGACCCAGTACTTC	CASSLGGLAGELLQETQYF
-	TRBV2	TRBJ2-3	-	TGTGCCAGCAGTGAAGAGCTAGAAACAGATACGCAGTATTTT	CASSEELETDTQYF
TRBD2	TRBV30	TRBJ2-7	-	TGTGCCTGGAGCTCGACTAGCGGTTATTACGAGCAGTACTTC	CAWSSTSGYYEQYF
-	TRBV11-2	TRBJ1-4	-	TGTGCCAGCAGCAGACAGCTAAGCTTTAATGAAAAACTGTTTTTT	CASSRQLSFNEKLFF
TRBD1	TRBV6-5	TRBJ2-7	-	TGTGCCAGCAGTTACTCGACAGGGGGCAACTACGAGCAGTACTTC	CASSYSTGGNYEQYF
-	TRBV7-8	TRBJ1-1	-	TGTGCCAGCAGCCTTCTCGGAGGGACCATGAACACTGAAGCTTTCTTT	CASSLLGGTMNTEAFF
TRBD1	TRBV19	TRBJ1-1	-	TGTGCCAGTAGTCTTGACAGGGAAACTGAAGCTTTCTTT	CASSLDRETEAFF
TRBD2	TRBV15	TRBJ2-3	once	TGTGCCACCAGCAGAGATCAATTAGCGGGCGAGGGGACAGATACGCAGTATTTT	CATSRDQLAGEGTDTQYF
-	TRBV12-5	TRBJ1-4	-	TGTGCTAGTGGTTTCTCGGGAGATGGTGAAAAACTGTTTTTT	CASGFSGDGEKLFF
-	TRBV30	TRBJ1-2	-	TGTGCCTGCACAACCACCGGGGGCGCCGACACCTTC	CACTTTGGADTF
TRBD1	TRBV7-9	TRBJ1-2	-	TGTGCCAGCAGCTTAGGGGGACAGGGCGGCTACACCTTC	CASSLGGQGGYTF
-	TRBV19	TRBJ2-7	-	TGTGCCAGTAGTAGCCTAGAGGGCGACGAGCAGTACTTC	CASSSLEGDEQYF
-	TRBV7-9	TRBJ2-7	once	TGTGCCAGCACCTACAAGGGCGAGCAGTACTTC	CASTYKGEQYF
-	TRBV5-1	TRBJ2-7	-	TGCGCCAGCAGCTTGGATTCTACCTACGAGCAGTACTTC	CASSLDSTYEQYF
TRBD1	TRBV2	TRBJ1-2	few	TGTGCCAGCAGTAAGACAGGGGGCGCGGAGTATGGCTACACCTTC	CASSKTGGAEYGYTF
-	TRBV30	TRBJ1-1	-	TGTGCCTGGAGTGTGAACCCGCCGACTGAAGCTTTCTTT	CAWSVNPPTEAFF
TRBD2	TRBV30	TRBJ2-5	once	TGTGCCTGGAGTGTACAGGGACTAGCGGGGGAACTCCAAGAGACCCAGTACTTC	CAWSVQGLAGELQETQYF
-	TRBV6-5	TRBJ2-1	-	TGTGCCAGCAGCCAAAGGAGTAGCTCCTACAATGAGCAGTTCTTC	CASSQRSSSYNEQFF
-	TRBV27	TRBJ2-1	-	TGTGCCAGCAGTTTATTTGCTAGCTACAATGAGCAGTTCTTC	CASSLFASYNEQFF
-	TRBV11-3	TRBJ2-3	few	TGTGCCAGCAGCTTAGGAAGTACGGGTATTGGGTATTTT	CASSLGSTGIGYF
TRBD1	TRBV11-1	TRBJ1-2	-	TGTGCCAGCAGCCCGACAGGGAACTATGGCTACACCTTC	CASSPTGNYGYTF
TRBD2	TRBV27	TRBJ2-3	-	TGTGCCAGCAGTCTAGCGGGGGGACTTAGCACAGATACGCAGTATTTT	CASSLAGGLSTDTQYF
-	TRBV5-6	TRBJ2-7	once	TGTGCCAGCACCGTATCCTTTGAGGGGGAGGAATCCTACGAGCAGTACTTC	CASTVSFEGEESYEQYF
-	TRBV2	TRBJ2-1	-	TGTGCCAGCACCGAGGGGGGATATGAGCAGTTCTTC	CASTEGGYEQFF
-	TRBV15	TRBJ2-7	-	TGTGCCACCAGCAGCTACAGGGACCCCTTTAGAGAGCAGTACTTC	CATSSYRDPFREQYF
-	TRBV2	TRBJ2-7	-	TGTGCCAGCAGTGAAGACAGGGCTACCTACGAACAGTACTTC	CASSEDRATYEQYF
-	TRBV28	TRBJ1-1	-	TGTGCCAGCAGTTTTGGGGGCACTGAAGCTTTCTTT	CASSFGGTEAFF
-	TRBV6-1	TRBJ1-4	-	TGTGCCAGCACCCCGGGCCCTGCAACTAATGAAAAACTGTTTTTT	CASTPGPATNEKLFF
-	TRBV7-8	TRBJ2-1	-	TGTGCCAGCAGCTTAGATTGGGGACACAATGAGCAGTTCTTC	CASSLDWGHNEQFF
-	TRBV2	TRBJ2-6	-	TGTGCCAGCAGTGAAGAAGGGGAAGCCAACGTCCTGACTTTC	CASSEEGEANVLTF
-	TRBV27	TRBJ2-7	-	TGTGCCAGCAGTTTTTCCCTCGGGACGGTCCTCTACGAGCAGTACTTC	CASSFSLGTVLYEQYF
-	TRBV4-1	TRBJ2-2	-	TGCGCCAGCAGCCAAATCGGGGGCGACACCGGGGAGCTGTTTTTT	CASSQIGGDTGELFF
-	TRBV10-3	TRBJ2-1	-	TGTGCCATCAGTGAGTATGGAGGGGAGCAGTTCTTC	CAISEYGGEQFF
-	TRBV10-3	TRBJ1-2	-	TGTGCCATCAGTGGACAGGAGGGATCCTATGGCTACACCTTC	CAISGQEGSYGYTF
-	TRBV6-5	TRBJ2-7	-	TGTGCCAGCAGTTACTCAGAGGACGGCGAGCAGTACTTC	CASSYSEDGEQYF
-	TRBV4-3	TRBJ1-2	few	TGCGCCAGCAGCCAAGTCGGCGTCTACACCTTC	CASSQVGVYTF
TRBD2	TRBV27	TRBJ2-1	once	TGTGCCAGTAGATCCGGGACTAGCGGACACAATGAGCAGTTCTTC	CASRSGTSGHNEQFF
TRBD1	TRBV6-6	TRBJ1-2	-	TGTGCCAGCGGACCACAGGGGGCTAACTATGGCTACACCTTC	CASGPQGANYGYTF
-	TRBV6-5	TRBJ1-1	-	TGTGCCAGCAGTTACTCGGCAGGGTCAAGGACTGAAGCTTTCTTT	CASSYSAGSRTEAFF
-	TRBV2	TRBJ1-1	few	TGTGCCAGCGGTCCTGAAGCTTTCTTT	CASGPEAFF
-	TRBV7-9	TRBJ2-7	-	TGTGCCAGCAGCTTAGGACAAGGGAACTACGAGCAGTACTTC	CASSLGQGNYEQYF
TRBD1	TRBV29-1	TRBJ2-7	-	TGCAGCGTTGACGCTCCGGGACAGGCGTCCTACGAGCAGTACTTC	CSVDAPGQASYEQYF
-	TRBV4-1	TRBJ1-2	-	TGCGCCAGCAGCCAAGATCTAACGACTGTCCTTTACGGCTACACCTTC	CASSQDLTTVLYGYTF